This T cell receptor beta chain is from a study of cytomegalovirus exposure and HLA in healthy donors. Study-level results: For most TCR beta V segments, an earlier analysis put the productive rate at about 87% or about 30% of the time. An analysis that was carried out later associated fewer than 20,000 TCR beta sequences with HLA alleles at 0.05 false discovery rate.

PCR employed 60 Vbeta and 13 Jbeta primers. Using immunoSEQ multiplex PCR, the repertoire was profiled, and TCRdb retains in-frame clones only, with some absent. This sample has approximately 37,000 clones; 65% to 90% occur once, and the top ten carry about 10%. For this clone: Its antigen is not identified.

CDR3 length: 14 residues. The V end lost 2 bases, the J end lost 8 bases, and 16 bases lay between the germline ends. CDR1 is SGHNT and CDR2 is YYREEE in the germline V gene (reference sequence). The V gene is TRBV5-4, the J gene TRBJ1-2, with unresolved D. Sequences were obtained from PBMCs. This clonotype was sampled from a woman in her late teens or twenties in good health and CMV-seropositive. The CDR3 protein is CASSFGGPGEGYTF. The CDR3 DNA sequence: TGTGCCAGCAGCTTCGGCGGGCCGGGCGAGGGCTACACCTTC. Combining the CDR3 with reference TRBV5-4 and TRBJ1-2 gives the whole variable domain ETGVTQSPTHLIKTRGQQVTLRCSSQSGHNTVSWYQQALGQGPQFIFQYYREEENGRGNFPPRFSGLQFPNYSSELNVNALELDDSALYLCASSFGGPGEGYTFGSGTRLTVV.